This TCR beta chain was observed in a study of shared clonotypes between healthy human individuals. The wider study: Three CD4 naive, three CD4 memory, two CD8 naive and one CD8 memory plate were used per donor.

Study findings and constraints: The rarefaction results pointed to incomplete sorted-subset sequencing despite large depth. A generally larger estimated richness was seen in naive subsets than in memory subsets.

Germline V gene sequence: CDR1 DFQATT, CDR2 SNEGSKA (reference sequence). V was pared by 6 bases and J by 9 bases, with 12 bases between. This CDR3 has 11 residues. On this clone itself: Its antigen is unknown.

Measured with immunoSEQ multiplex PCR; TCRdb has only the in-frame clones, and not every one. The sample shows over a million clones, 75% to 85% of them seen only once. Sequenced input: memory CD4+ T cells from PBMCs. The subset denotes: CD45RA-negative fraction. This chain connects TRBV20-1 to TRBJ1-5; D may be TRBD1 (5 bases). The receptor comes from a young man in good health. Some clones in this sample may be carry-over from other donors' samples. The CDR3 region has the DNA TGCAGTGCCCCTCAGGGTCCGCCCCAGCATTTT. Translated, it gives CSAPQGPPQHF.